These 28 T cell receptor beta chains came from one sample sequenced in a study of T cells in Graves' hyperthyroidism and ophthalmopathy. The investigators amplified TCR beta CDR3 regions from RNA transcripts. The HTBI primer set was used in a first-round RT-PCR of the TCR CDR3. From the multiplex PCR reads, TCRdb called clonotypes with MiXCR, one entry per CDR3 protein. The sample consists of around 430,000 distinct CDR3 sequences, just under 15% of them appearing once. The specimen sequenced was blood. Receptors originate from a woman in her 30s with Graves' hyperthyroidism.

The sample holds a few counts of this clonotype. This chain connects TRBV11-2 to TRBJ1-6; D remains unclear. Germline CDR1 SGHAT, CDR2 FQNNGV. The V end lost 0 bases, the J end lost 11 bases, and 8 bases lay between the germline ends. This CDR3 contains 13 residues. DNA for the CDR3: TGTGCCAGCAGCTTAGATCTGATGGCACCCCTCCACTTT. Amino acids: CASSLDLMAPLHF. The full variable domain, completed using reference TRBV11-2 and TRBJ1-6, is EAGVAQSPRYKIIEKRQSVAFWCNPISGHATLYWYQQILGQGPKLLIQFQNNGVVDDSQLPKDRFSAERLKGVDSTLKIQPAKLEDSAVYLCASSLDLMAPLHFGNGTRLTVT.

The rearrangement links TRBV24-1 to TRBJ2-1, with 10 bases aligning to TRBD2. V lost 10 bases, J lost 8 bases, and 13 bases stayed unmatched. CDR1 and CDR2 from the germline V gene are KGHDR and SFDVKD. This CDR3 has 15 residues. CDR3 residues: CATTTGTSAVDEQFF. DNA for the CDR3: TGTGCCACAACTACCGGGACTAGCGCGGTGGATGAGCAGTTCTTC.

This clonotype was seen at least ten times. V gene TRBV28 combines with J gene TRBJ2-7; D may be TRBD1 (5 bases). Between the trimmed V and J ends, which lost 8 bases and 0 bases, there was a span of 11 bases. Germline V gene data show CDR1 as MDHEN and CDR2 as SYDVKM. The CDR3 has 13 amino acids. CDR3 sequence (DNA): TGTGCCAGCTGGGGCTTCAGCTCCTACGAGCAGTACTTC. It specifies CASWGFSSYEQYF.

There are a few counts of this clonotype. This chain joins TRBV6-5 and TRBJ1-6; no reliable D call. Germline CDR1 and CDR2: MNHEY and SVGAGI. The CDR3 sequence is 14 residues long. V shed 2 bases and J shed 5 bases, with 7 bases lying between them. The CDR3 coding sequence is TGTGCCAGCAGTTACACACTGAATAATTCACCCCTCCACTTT. It codes for CASSYTLNNSPLHF.

The chain carries TRBV29-1 and TRBJ1-4; no clear D. Trimming left V 6 bases short and J 4 bases short, with 9 bases between. The CDR3 sequence is 12 residues long. Germline CDR1 SQVTM, CDR2 ANQGSEA. CDR3 sequence: CSVLDLNEKLFF. The CDR3 bases are TGCAGCGTCCTTGACCTTAATGAAAAACTGTTTTTT.

This chain joins TRBV30 and TRBJ2-1, with D maybe TRBD1 (5 bases). In germline, CDR1 is GTSNPN, CDR2 SVGIG (reference sequence). The germline V and J ends were trimmed by 1 base and 2 bases, with 12 bases remaining between them. The CDR3 has 15 amino acids. As DNA, the CDR3 is TGTGCCTGGAGTGAACGACAGTTTACCTACAATGAGCAGTTCTTC. Translating gives CAWSERQFTYNEQFF.

Ten or more counts support this clonotype. The chain couples TRBV7-2 to TRBJ2-5, with D unclear. The germline V gene has CDR1 SGHTA and CDR2 FQGNSA. The CDR3 covers 15 residues. V was cut by 2 bases and J by 1 base, with 11 bases left in between. CDR3 loop: CASSLHGWGQETQYF. CDR3 DNA: TGTGCCAGCAGCTTACATGGGTGGGGCCAAGAGACCCAGTACTTC.

This clonotype was recorded many times. The rearrangement uses TRBV12-3 or TRBV12-4 and TRBJ2-7; TRBD1 agrees at 10 bases. The CDR3 covers 15 residues. V lost 4 bases to trimming and J lost 0 bases; unmatched junction nucleotides: 3. DNA for the CDR3: TGTGCCAGCAGTTCCGACAGGGGGCCCTCCTACGAGCAGTACTTC. It specifies CASSSDRGPSYEQYF.

This clonotype appeared many times. The V and J genes are TRBV28 and TRBJ2-7; 8 bases map to TRBD1. The CDR3 sequence is 13 residues long. Looked up from germline, CDR1 is MDHEN and CDR2 is SYDVKM. Trimming removed 8 bases from V and 6 bases from J; junction bases left unmatched: 9. CDR3 coding DNA: TGTGCCAGCCTTCTCGGACAGGGAGGCGAGCAGTACTTC. This codes for CASLLGQGGEQYF.

This clonotype was seen at least ten times. The J gene is TRBJ2-3, the V gene TRBV27; TRBD2 matches 8 bases. V trimming: 8 bases; J trimming: 1 base; junction bases outside the gene matches: 8. CDR1 is MNHEY, CDR2 SMNVEV, per germline (reference sequence). The CDR3 loop spans 15 amino acids. CDR3 sequence (DNA): TGTGCCAGCGAGAGGGCGGGAGGTCGCACAGATACGCAGTATTTT. This encodes CASERAGGRTDTQYF.

This clonotype was picked up a small number of times. The chain has TRBV5-8 and TRBJ1-3; unclear D gene. V was clipped by 5 bases and J by 0 bases, with 12 bases between them. The CDR3 is made up of 15 amino acids. The germline gives CDR1 SGHTS, CDR2 YDEGEE. Here the CDR3 reads CASSSQPFSGNTIYF. For the CDR3, the DNA is TGTGCCAGCAGTTCCCAGCCGTTCTCTGGAAACACCATATATTTT.

The sample holds a few counts of this clonotype. This chain connects TRBV4-1 to TRBJ2-3; TRBD1 agrees at 7 bases. With 0 bases clipped from V and 0 bases from J, the junction kept 9 bases outside the gene matches. CDR3 length: 18 amino acids. Germline CDR1 reads MGHRA; CDR2 reads YSYEKL. CDR3: CASSQDSQGVPSTDTQYF. CDR3 coding DNA: TGCGCCAGCAGCCAAGATAGCCAGGGGGTCCCTAGCACAGATACGCAGTATTTT.

The rearrangement links TRBV29-1 to TRBJ1-1; D possibly corresponds to TRBD1 (6 bases). Trimming removed 6 bases at V and 3 bases at J, with 11 bases between. CDR3 size: 12 residues. Germline CDR1 and CDR2: SQVTM and ANQGSEA. The CDR3, as DNA: TGCAGCGTGCACAGGGACTACACTGAAGCTTTCTTT. It codes for CSVHRDYTEAFF.

This chain uses TRBV27 with TRBJ2-2, with TRBD1 matching 7 bases. From germline, CDR1 is MNHEY and CDR2 SMNVEV (reference sequence). The CDR3 totals 16 residues. Trimming at V came to 5 bases and at J to 6 bases, leaving 12 bases not matched to a gene. CDR3 in DNA: TGTGCCAGCAGTGTAACGCCGGGACAGATCCCCGGGGAGCTGTTTTTT. Its protein is CASSVTPGQIPGELFF.

The sample holds a few counts of this clonotype. V and J are TRBV7-9 and TRBJ2-3; D is perhaps TRBD2 (5 bases). This CDR3 region has 15 residues. Germline assignment: CDR1 SEHNR and CDR2 FQNEAQ (reference sequence). V was cut by 4 bases and J by 1 base, with 12 bases left in between. The CDR3 loop reads CASSSAAGGTDTQYF. CDR3 DNA sequence: TGTGCCAGCAGCTCGGCGGCGGGTGGCACAGATACGCAGTATTTT.

This clonotype was recorded at least ten times. The chain employs TRBV28 and TRBJ2-5; D is undetermined. Germline loops: CDR1 MDHEN, CDR2 SYDVKM. CDR3 size: 16 residues. V was pared by 2 bases and J by 2 bases, with 15 bases between. The CDR3 sequence is CASSLNRAPSQETQYF. The CDR3 DNA reads TGTGCCAGCAGTTTAAATAGGGCCCCCTCTCAAGAGACCCAGTACTTC.

This clonotype was picked up a small number of times. The rearrangement links TRBV6-1 to TRBJ1-4, with D perhaps matching TRBD1 (5 bases). This CDR3 contains 15 residues. V dropped 5 bases and J dropped 5 bases, with 15 bases sitting between them. The V gene's germline CDR1 is MNHNS and CDR2 SASEGT. The CDR3 region is CASSWRAGPNEKLFF. In DNA, the CDR3 is TGTGCCAGCAGTTGGAGGGCAGGGCCGAATGAAAAACTGTTTTTT.

This clonotype has a handful of counts. The chain couples TRBV20-1 to TRBJ2-1; D gene uncertain. The germline CDR1 and CDR2 sequences are DFQATT and SNEGSKA (reference sequence). V gave up 6 bases and J gave up 2 bases, with 17 bases separating them. The CDR3 contains 15 residues. The CDR3 sequence is CSATARSPTYNEQFF. The CDR3 DNA sequence: TGCAGTGCCACGGCCCGTAGTCCGACCTACAATGAGCAGTTCTTC.

Concerning this clonotype itself: A much larger clone sits a single nucleotide away, making a read error possible. The conserved phenylalanine or tryptophan is not found at the CDR3 terminus, so this likely reflects a read error. The genes are TRBV11-2 and TRBJ2-1, with a possible D match to TRBD1 (5 bases). Deletions cut 11 bases from V and 8 bases from J, with 13 bases between. The CDR3 contains 11 residues. Germline lookup yields CDR1 SGHAT and CDR2 FQNNGV. The CDR3 DNA sequence: TGTGCCTGGAAGGGGTTCTATGAGCAGTTCCTC. It specifies CAWKGFYEQFL.

This clonotype showed up just a few times. The rearrangement joins TRBV25-1 to TRBJ1-4; a possible D gene is TRBD1 (5 bases). There are 15 residues in the CDR3. CDR1 is MGHDK and CDR2 is SYGVNS in the germline V gene. The ends were cut back, 3 bases at V and 4 bases at J, with 12 bases in the middle. CDR3 DNA: TGTGCCAGCAGTGATTTGAGGGGACTTAATGAAAAACTGTTTTTT. Protein sequence: CASSDLRGLNEKLFF.

V is TRBV9 and J is TRBJ2-2; 10 bases fit TRBD2. J was trimmed by 5 bases and V by 4 bases; bases with no gene match: 2. Looked up from germline, CDR1 is SGDLS and CDR2 is YYNGEE. The CDR3 runs 14 residues. The CDR3 DNA reads TGTGCCAGCAGCCCACTAGCGGGAACCGGGGAGCTGTTTTTT. Protein sequence: CASSPLAGTGELFF. Supplemented by reference TRBV9 and TRBJ2-2, the full variable domain reads DSGVTQTPKHLITATGQRVTLRCSPRSGDLSVYWYQQSLDQGLQFLIQYYNGEERAKGNILERFSAQQFPDLHSELNLSSLELGDSALYFCASSPLAGTGELFFGEGSRLTVL.

This clonotype has ten or more counts. The V gene is TRBV2, the J gene TRBJ2-7; D might be TRBD2 (6 bases). CDR1 SNHLY and CDR2 FYNNEI come from the germline V gene. The V gene lost 8 bases and the J gene lost 3 bases, with 17 bases spanning the gap. The CDR3 has 14 residues. DNA for the CDR3: TGTGCCAGCGGGGCCTCTAGCGACGTCTACGAGCAGTACTTC. This sequence encodes CASGASSDVYEQYF.

The chain uses TRBV7-2 and TRBJ1-5; D remains ambiguous. V was clipped by 5 bases and J by 3 bases, with 14 bases between them. The V gene's germline CDR1 is SGHTA and CDR2 FQGNSA. The CDR3 covers 15 residues. CDR3 sequence reads: CASSPFGSINQPQHF. CDR3 DNA sequence: TGTGCCAGCAGCCCATTCGGCAGTATCAATCAGCCCCAGCATTTT.

This clonotype was counted many times. The genes are TRBV20-1 and TRBJ2-1; D not resolved. This CDR3 contains 13 residues. Per germline, CDR1 DFQATT and CDR2 SNEGSKA (reference sequence). The V end lost 3 bases, the J end lost 6 bases, and 12 bases lay between the germline ends. The CDR3 sequence: CSARLPSTNEQFF. The CDR3 DNA follows: TGCAGTGCTAGGCTCCCCTCTACCAATGAGCAGTTCTTC.

The chain joins TRBV7-9 to TRBJ2-7; 10 bases align to TRBD1. The V and J ends lost 4 bases and 6 bases, in that order; junction bases with no gene match: 9. CDR1 SEHNR and CDR2 FQNEAQ come from the germline V gene (reference sequence). The CDR3 sequence is 15 residues long. In DNA form, the CDR3 reads TGTGCCAGCAGCTCTCCCGGGACAGGGGTTCGCGAGCAGTACTTC. As protein: CASSSPGTGVREQYF.

This clonotype was seen repeatedly, ten times or more. The chain recombines TRBV6-1 with TRBJ2-2; 9 bases are a match to TRBD1. The CDR3 runs to 15 residues. V shed 6 bases, J shed 6 bases, and the junction held 8 bases outside the gene matches. Germline V gene lookup returns CDR1 MNHNS and CDR2 SASEGT. CDR3 loop: CASSRGTGPPGELFF. The CDR3 region has the DNA TGTGCCAGCAGCCGTGGGACAGGGCCCCCCGGGGAGCTGTTTTTT.

This clonotype was seen a few times. This rearrangement joins TRBV28 to TRBJ2-2, with TRBD2 as a possible D gene (7 bases). Between the trimmed V and J ends, which lost 6 bases and 1 base, there was a span of 9 bases. Germline V CDR1 and CDR2: MDHEN, SYDVKM. This CDR3 contains 14 residues. The CDR3 is CASRAGQNTGELFF. The CDR3 nucleotides are TGTGCCAGCAGAGCGGGACAGAACACCGGGGAGCTGTTTTTT.

The genes are TRBV29-1 and TRBJ2-2; D perhaps matches TRBD2 (5 bases). The V and J ends lost 6 bases and 0 bases respectively, with 11 bases between them. Germline values: CDR1 SQVTM, CDR2 ANQGSEA. The CDR3 runs to 14 residues. The chain's CDR3 is CSVYGVPNTGELFF. The DNA of the CDR3 is TGCAGCGTATACGGGGTGCCGAACACCGGGGAGCTGTTTTTT.